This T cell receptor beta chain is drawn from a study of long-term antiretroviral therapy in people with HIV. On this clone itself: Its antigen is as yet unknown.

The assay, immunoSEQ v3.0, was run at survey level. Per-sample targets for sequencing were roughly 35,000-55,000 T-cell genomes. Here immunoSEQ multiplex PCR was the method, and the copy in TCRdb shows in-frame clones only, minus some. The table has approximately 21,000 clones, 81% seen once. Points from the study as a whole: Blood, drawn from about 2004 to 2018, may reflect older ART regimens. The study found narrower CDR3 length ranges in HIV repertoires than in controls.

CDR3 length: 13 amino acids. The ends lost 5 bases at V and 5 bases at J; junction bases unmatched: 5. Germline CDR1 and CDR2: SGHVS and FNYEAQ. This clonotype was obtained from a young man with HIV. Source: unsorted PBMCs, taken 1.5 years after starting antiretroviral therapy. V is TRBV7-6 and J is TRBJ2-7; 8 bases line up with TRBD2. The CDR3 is CASSPPGGDEQYF. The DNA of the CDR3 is TGTGCCAGCAGCCCCCCCGGGGGGGACGAGCAGTACTTC.